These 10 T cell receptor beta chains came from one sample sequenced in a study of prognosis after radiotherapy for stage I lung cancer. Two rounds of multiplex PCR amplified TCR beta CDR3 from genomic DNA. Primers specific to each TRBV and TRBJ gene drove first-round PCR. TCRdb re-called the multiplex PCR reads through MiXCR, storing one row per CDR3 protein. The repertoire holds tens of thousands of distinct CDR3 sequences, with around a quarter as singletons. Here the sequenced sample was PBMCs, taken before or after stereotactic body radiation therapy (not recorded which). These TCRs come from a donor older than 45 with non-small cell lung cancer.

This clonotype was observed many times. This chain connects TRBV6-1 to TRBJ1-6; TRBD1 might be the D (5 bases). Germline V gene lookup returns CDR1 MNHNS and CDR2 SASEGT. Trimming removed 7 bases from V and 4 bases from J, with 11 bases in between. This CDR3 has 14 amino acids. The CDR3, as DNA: TGTGCCAGCACCCGGGACGGTTATAATTCACCCCTCCACTTT. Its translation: CASTRDGYNSPLHF.

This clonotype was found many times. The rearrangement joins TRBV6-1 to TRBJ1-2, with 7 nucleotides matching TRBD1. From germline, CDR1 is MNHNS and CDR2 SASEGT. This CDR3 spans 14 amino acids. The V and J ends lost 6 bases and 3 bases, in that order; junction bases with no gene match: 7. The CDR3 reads CASRQQGIDYGYTF. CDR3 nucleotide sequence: TGTGCCAGCAGACAACAGGGGATTGACTATGGCTACACCTTC.

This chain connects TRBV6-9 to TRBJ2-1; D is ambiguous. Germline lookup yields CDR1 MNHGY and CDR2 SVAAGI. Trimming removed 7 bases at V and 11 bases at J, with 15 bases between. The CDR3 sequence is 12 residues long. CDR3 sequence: CASIDTGRQQFF. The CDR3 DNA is TGTGCCAGCATCGATACCGGACGCCAGCAGTTCTTC.

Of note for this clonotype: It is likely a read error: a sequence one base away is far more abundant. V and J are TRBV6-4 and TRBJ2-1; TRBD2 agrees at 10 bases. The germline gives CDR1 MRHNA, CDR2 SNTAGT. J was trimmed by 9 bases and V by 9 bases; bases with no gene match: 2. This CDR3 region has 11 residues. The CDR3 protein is CARRLAGEQFF. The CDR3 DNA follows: TGTGCCAGAAGACTAGCGGGTGAGCAGTTCTTC.

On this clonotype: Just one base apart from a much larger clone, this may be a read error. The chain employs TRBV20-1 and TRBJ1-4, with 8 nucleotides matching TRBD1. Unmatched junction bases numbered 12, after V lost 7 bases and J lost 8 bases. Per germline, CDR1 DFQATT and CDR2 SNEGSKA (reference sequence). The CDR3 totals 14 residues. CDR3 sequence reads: CSGSRDRQGEKLFF. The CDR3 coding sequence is TGCAGTGGTAGTAGGGACAGGCAGGGGGAAAAACTGTTTTTT.

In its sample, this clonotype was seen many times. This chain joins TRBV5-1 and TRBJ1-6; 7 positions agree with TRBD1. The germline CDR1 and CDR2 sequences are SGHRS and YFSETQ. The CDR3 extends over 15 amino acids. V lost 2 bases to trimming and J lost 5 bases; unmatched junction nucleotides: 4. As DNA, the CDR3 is TGCGCCAGCAGCTTACAGGGGAATAATAATTCACCCCTCCACTTT. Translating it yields CASSLQGNNNSPLHF.

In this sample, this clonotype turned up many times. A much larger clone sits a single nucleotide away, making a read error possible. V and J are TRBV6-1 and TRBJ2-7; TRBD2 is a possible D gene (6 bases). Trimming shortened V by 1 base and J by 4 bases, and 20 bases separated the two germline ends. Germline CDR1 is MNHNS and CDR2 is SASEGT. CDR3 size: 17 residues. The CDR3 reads CASSEDSPGTLIYEQYF. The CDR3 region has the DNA TGTGCCAGCAGTGAAGACAGCCCCGGGACTCTTATTTACGAGCAGTACTTC.

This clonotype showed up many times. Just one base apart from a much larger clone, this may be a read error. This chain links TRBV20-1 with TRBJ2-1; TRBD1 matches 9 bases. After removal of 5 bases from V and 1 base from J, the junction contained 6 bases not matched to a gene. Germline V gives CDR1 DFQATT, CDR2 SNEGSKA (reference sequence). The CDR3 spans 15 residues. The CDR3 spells CSAGAGTGSYNEQFF. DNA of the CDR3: TGCAGTGCTGGAGCGGGGACAGGGTCCTACAATGAGCAGTTCTTC.

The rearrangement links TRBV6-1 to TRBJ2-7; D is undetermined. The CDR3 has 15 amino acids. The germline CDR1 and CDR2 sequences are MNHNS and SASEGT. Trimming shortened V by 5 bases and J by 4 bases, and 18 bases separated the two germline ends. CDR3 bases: TGTGCCAGCAGTCGTCCGGTACCGAAGATATACGAGCAGTACTTC. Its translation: CASSRPVPKIYEQYF.

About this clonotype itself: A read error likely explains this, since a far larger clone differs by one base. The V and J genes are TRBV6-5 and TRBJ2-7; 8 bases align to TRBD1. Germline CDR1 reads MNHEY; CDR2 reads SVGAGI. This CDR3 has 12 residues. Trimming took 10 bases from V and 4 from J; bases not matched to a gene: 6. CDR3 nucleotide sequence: TGTGCCATCAGACGACAGGGGTACGAGCAGTACTTC. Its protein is CAIRRQGYEQYF.